These 32 T cell receptor beta chains were all obtained from the same sample, sequenced in a study of PD-1 blockade in classical Hodgkin lymphoma. Time point given: cycle 4 day 1 (C4D1), after 5 to 7 weeks of nivolumab. Every patient experienced relapse after autologous stem cell transplantation, and brentuximab vedotin exposure varied. The assay was immunoSEQ multiplex PCR, and TCRdb's table has in-frame clones only and misses some. The sample yields approximately 61,000 clones, about 85% seen once. The sample consisted of peripheral blood mononuclear cells (PBMCs), taken before the fourth cycle of nivolumab. The receptors originated from a human donor with classical Hodgkin lymphoma.

V gene TRBV10-3 combines with J gene TRBJ2-7, with TRBD1 as a possible D gene (7 bases). V lost 4 bases and J 4 bases, leaving 17 bases between the germline ends. The CDR3 is 15 amino acids. CDR1 is ENHRY, CDR2 SYGVKD, per germline. The CDR3 DNA reads TGTGCCATCAGTGGAGGGGGGACAGAGGGGTACGAGCAGTACTTC. Protein sequence: CAISGGGTEGYEQYF.

The chain joins TRBV9 to TRBJ1-1; D not resolved. Germline assignment: CDR1 SGDLS and CDR2 YYNGEE. Trimming stripped 0 bases from V and 4 bases from J, with 7 bases between. This CDR3 spans 13 amino acids. The CDR3 loop reads CASSVVAATEAFF. The DNA of the CDR3 is TGTGCCAGCAGCGTAGTGGCAGCCACTGAAGCTTTCTTT.

This clone was detected only once. The chain links TRBV6-6 to TRBJ1-4; D is unresolved. Trimming took off 6 bases at V and 0 bases at J, with 8 bases between the two ends. This CDR3 comprises 14 residues. Germline V gene sequence: CDR1 MNHNY, CDR2 SVGAGI (reference sequence). The CDR3 DNA is TGTGCCAGCAGAAGCGAGCCAACTAATGAAAAACTGTTTTTT. This codes for CASRSEPTNEKLFF.

This chain connects TRBV5-1 to TRBJ2-7, with 8 bases lining up with TRBD2. The CDR3 has 13 residues. V gave up 6 bases and J gave up 5 bases; unmatched junction bases: 7. CDR1 SGHRS and CDR2 YFSETQ come from the germline V gene. This chain's CDR3 is CASKKAGGNEQYF. Here the CDR3 DNA reads TGCGCCAGCAAAAAGGCGGGGGGCAACGAGCAGTACTTC.

The CDR3 DNA follows: TGTGCCAGCGGCAGGACTGAGATGAACACTGAAGCTTTCTTT. This gives the protein CASGRTEMNTEAFF. J is TRBJ1-1 and V is TRBV5-6; D remains unclear. The CDR3 has 14 amino acids. Germline V lookup: CDR1 SGHDT, CDR2 YYEEEE. V was trimmed by 7 bases and J by 0 bases, leaving 13 bases between them.

The rearrangement joins TRBV11-2 to TRBJ2-1; the match to TRBD1 covers 9 bases. V trimming: 5 bases; J trimming: 8 bases; junction bases outside the gene matches: 16. Per the germline V gene, CDR1 is SGHAT and CDR2 is FQNNGV. There are 17 residues in the CDR3. The CDR3 nucleotides are TGTGCCAGCAGCCCTCCTTCTGGGACAGGGCCGTATGATGAGCAGTTCTTC. This gives the protein CASSPPSGTGPYDEQFF.

The chain links TRBV27 to TRBJ1-5; D is unclear. The CDR3 totals 15 residues. The germline gives CDR1 MNHEY, CDR2 SMNVEV (reference sequence). Trimming shortened V by 4 bases and J by 3 bases, and 13 bases separated the two germline ends. CDR3 in DNA: TGTGCCAGCAGTTCGATTGGACTGAACAATCAGCCCCAGCATTTT. Protein sequence: CASSSIGLNNQPQHF.

The chain combines TRBV10-3 with TRBJ2-7; D not resolved. Trimming pared 1 base from V and 5 bases from J, leaving 9 bases between. CDR1 and CDR2 from the germline V gene are ENHRY and SYGVKD. The CDR3 runs 13 residues. CDR3 DNA sequence: TGTGCCATCAGTGAGTATAATGTTGACGAGCAGTACTTC. Amino acids: CAISEYNVDEQYF.

This clone has only one observation. The chain recombines TRBV5-1 with TRBJ1-4; weak D call: TRBD1 (6 bases). CDR1 is SGHRS, CDR2 YFSETQ, per germline. The CDR3 sequence is 15 residues long. V lost 3 bases, J lost 7 bases, and 16 bases lay in between. CDR3 protein: CASSSLGGLGEKLFF. DNA for the CDR3: TGCGCCAGCAGCTCCCTGGGGGGCTTGGGTGAAAAACTGTTTTTT.

V and J are TRBV28 and TRBJ2-2; D gene unclear. The CDR3 is 12 amino acids. The germline V gene has CDR1 MDHEN and CDR2 SYDVKM. Trimming took 3 bases from V and 7 from J, leaving 6 bases between them. This CDR3 reads CASSLSGGELFF. The CDR3, as DNA: TGTGCCAGCAGTTTGAGTGGCGGGGAGCTGTTTTTT. Full variable domain (outside the CDR3, taken from reference TRBV28 and TRBJ2-2): DVKVTQSSRYLVKRTGEKVFLECVQDMDHENMFWYRQDPGLGLRLIYFSYDVKMKEKGDIPEGYSVSREKKERFSLILESASTNQTSMYLCASSLSGGELFFGEGSRLTVL.

This clone was recorded once. This chain uses TRBV5-4 with TRBJ2-1; 7 bases align to TRBD1. V lost 5 bases to trimming and J lost 3 bases; unmatched junction nucleotides: 11. Germline assignment: CDR1 SGHNT and CDR2 YYREEE (reference sequence). There are 16 residues in the CDR3. CDR3 residues: CASSSKRQGYYNEQFF. The CDR3, as DNA: TGTGCCAGCAGTTCTAAGAGACAGGGTTACTACAATGAGCAGTTCTTC.

This clone appeared once. For the CDR3, the DNA is TGCGCCAGCAGCAGGGACAGGGTGGCAGATACGCAGTATTTT. Its translation is CASSRDRVADTQYF. The chain uses TRBV5-1 and TRBJ2-3, with TRBD1 matching 9 bases. The V gene end was trimmed by 4 bases and the J gene end by 4 bases; junction bases not matched to a gene: 4. Per the germline V gene, CDR1 is SGHRS and CDR2 is YFSETQ. The CDR3 has 14 amino acids.

V usage is TRBV2 and J usage is TRBJ2-5, with D hard to call. Trimming left V 6 bases short and J 6 bases short, with 14 bases between. Germline CDR1 reads SNHLY; CDR2 reads FYNNEI. CDR3 size: 13 residues. This chain's CDR3 is CASRWTLGKTQYF. As DNA, the CDR3 is TGTGCCAGCAGGTGGACGTTGGGCAAGACCCAGTACTTC.

The chain employs TRBV30 and TRBJ1-6; D is ambiguous. CDR3 length: 14 amino acids. V was pared by 4 bases and J by 10 bases, with 17 bases between. Germline V lookup: CDR1 GTSNPN, CDR2 SVGIG (reference sequence). This CDR3 is CAWKKERAGSPLHF. CDR3 nucleotide sequence: TGTGCCTGGAAAAAAGAACGGGCCGGATCACCCCTCCACTTT.

The chain links TRBV10-3 to TRBJ2-5; weak D call: TRBD2 (6 bases). V lost 4 bases and J lost 4, with 16 bases in between. Germline V CDR1 and CDR2: ENHRY, SYGVKD. The CDR3 has 15 residues. As DNA, the CDR3 is TGTGCCATCAGTGCTGCTAGCGAGATCCGAGAGACCCAGTACTTC. It specifies CAISAASEIRETQYF.

The rearrangement joins TRBV6-5 to TRBJ1-1, with a possible D match to TRBD1 (5 bases). Trimming left V 6 bases short and J 3 bases short, with 11 bases between. CDR1 and CDR2 from the germline V gene are MNHEY and SVGAGI. The CDR3 is made up of 13 amino acids. The CDR3 sequence is CASSERGDTEAFF. The DNA of the CDR3 is TGTGCCAGCAGCGAGAGGGGTGACACTGAAGCTTTCTTT.

This clone occurred once. The chain carries TRBV29-1 and TRBJ1-2; D is undetermined. Between the trimmed V and J ends, which lost 3 bases and 4 bases, there was a span of 9 bases. Germline values: CDR1 SQVTM, CDR2 ANQGSEA. CDR3 length: 12 residues. The CDR3 loop reads CSVEEDGYGYTF. CDR3 nucleotides: TGCAGCGTTGAGGAGGACGGCTATGGCTACACCTTC.

This chain joins TRBV5-1 and TRBJ1-1, with 7 bases matching TRBD1. The length of the CDR3 is 13 residues. J lost 2 bases, V lost 2 bases, and 0 bases had no gene match. The germline V gene has CDR1 SGHRS and CDR2 YFSETQ. The DNA of the CDR3 is TGCGCCAGCAGCTTAGGGGGCAACACTGAAGCTTTCTTT. This sequence encodes CASSLGGNTEAFF.

The chain joins TRBV5-4 to TRBJ1-2, with D possibly matching TRBD1 (6 bases). This CDR3 contains 13 residues. The germline V and J ends were trimmed by 5 bases and 10 bases, with 18 bases remaining between them. Per the germline V gene, CDR1 is SGHNT and CDR2 is YYREEE (reference sequence). The CDR3 protein is CASRSRQERDYTF. The CDR3 DNA reads TGTGCCAGCAGGTCCCGACAGGAGAGGGACTACACCTTC.

This chain links TRBV4-1 with TRBJ2-3; no firm D call. CDR3 length: 16 residues. The V gene's germline CDR1 is MGHRA and CDR2 YSYEKL. Trimming removed 0 bases at V and 2 bases at J, with 12 bases between. The CDR3 DNA is TGCGCCAGCAGCCAAGACGGCGCAGCGTCCACAGATACGCAGTATTTT. It codes for CASSQDGAASTDTQYF.

This sequence joins TRBV10-3 and TRBJ1-4; 7 positions agree with TRBD1. Germline CDR1 is ENHRY and CDR2 is SYGVKD. The V segment lost 8 bases and the J segment 2 bases; nucleotides outside the gene matches: 2. This CDR3 region has 13 residues. Written as DNA, the CDR3 is TGTGCCATCCAGGGGGGCACTAATGAAAAACTGTTTTTT. It yields the protein CAIQGGTNEKLFF.

This chain uses TRBV25-1 with TRBJ1-2; D is unresolved. There are 14 residues in the CDR3. V lost 4 bases and J lost 4, with 13 bases in between. From germline, CDR1 is MGHDK and CDR2 SYGVNS. CDR3 loop: CASSGSLPTYGYTF. In nucleotides, the CDR3 is TGTGCCAGCAGTGGATCCCTCCCCACCTATGGCTACACCTTC.

The chain joins TRBV5-1 to TRBJ2-7, with D tentatively TRBD1 (5 bases). CDR1 and CDR2 from the germline V gene are SGHRS and YFSETQ. V was pared by 0 bases and J by 8 bases, with 21 bases between. The CDR3 consists of 16 residues. CDR3 coding DNA: TGCGCCAGCAGCTTGGCCCACGACAGTGCAGTCGTACAGCAGTACTTC. Residues: CASSLAHDSAVVQQYF.

This chain connects TRBV5-1 to TRBJ2-7; TRBD1 matches at 7 bases. After removal of 2 bases from V and 4 bases from J, the junction contained 3 bases not matched to a gene. The CDR3 consists of 13 residues. CDR1 is SGHRS, CDR2 YFSETQ, per germline. The CDR3 DNA is TGCGCCAGCAGCTTCGGGACAGCTTACGAGCAGTACTTC. This sequence encodes CASSFGTAYEQYF.

The chain links TRBV6-5 to TRBJ1-1; 8 bases line up with TRBD1. Germline CDR1 and CDR2: MNHEY and SVGAGI. V trimming: 0 bases; J trimming: 4 bases; junction bases outside the gene matches: 4. The CDR3 contains 15 residues. The CDR3 bases are TGTGCCAGCAGTTACTCGGGCCAGGGGGCCACTGAAGCTTTCTTT. Translated: CASSYSGQGATEAFF.

The chain combines TRBV5-1 with TRBJ2-3; 9 bases agree with TRBD2. Germline V gives CDR1 SGHRS, CDR2 YFSETQ. This CDR3 region has 16 residues. V dropped 3 bases and J dropped 0; count of bases not matched to a gene: 5. CDR3 protein: CASSSGRGGSTDTQYF. In nucleotides, the CDR3 is TGCGCCAGCAGCTCAGGGCGGGGGGGCAGCACAGATACGCAGTATTTT. The full variable domain, rest sourced from reference TRBV5-1 and TRBJ2-3, is KAGVTQTPRYLIKTRGQQVTLSCSPISGHRSVSWYQQTPGQGLQFLFEYFSETQRNKGNFPGRFSGRQFSNSRSEMNVSTLELGDSALYLCASSSGRGGSTDTQYFGPGTRLTVL.

This clone was observed a single time. This rearrangement joins TRBV6-5 to TRBJ2-7; 11 nucleotides align to TRBD1. CDR1 and CDR2 from the germline V gene are MNHEY and SVGAGI. The CDR3 loop spans 14 amino acids. Germline trimming cut 7 bases from V and 2 bases from J; bases unmatched to any gene: 4. The CDR3 loop reads CASNPGQGAYEQYF. In DNA form, the CDR3 reads TGTGCCAGCAATCCGGGACAGGGGGCCTACGAGCAGTACTTC.

The J gene is TRBJ2-5, the V gene TRBV5-4; D remains ambiguous. The germline V gene encodes CDR1 SGHNT and CDR2 YYREEE (reference sequence). The CDR3 has 14 amino acids. The V and J ends lost 0 bases and 5 bases respectively, with 11 bases between them. The DNA for the CDR3 is TGTGCCAGCAGCTTGGGTGGGGTTCGTGAGACCCAGTACTTC. Encoded protein: CASSLGGVRETQYF.

A few counts support this clone. The chain recombines TRBV6-5 with TRBJ2-7; 7 bases line up with TRBD1. J was trimmed by 4 bases and V by 7 bases; bases with no gene match: 7. Germline CDR1 MNHEY, CDR2 SVGAGI. The CDR3 has 13 amino acids. CDR3 residues: CASMEQGLYEQYF. The CDR3 DNA is TGTGCCAGCATGGAACAGGGGTTGTACGAGCAGTACTTC.

V is TRBV7-8 and J is TRBJ2-7, with a weak D call TRBD2 (5 bases). Trimming stripped 4 bases from V and 1 base from J, with 11 bases between. The CDR3 length is 14 residues. CDR1 is SGHVS and CDR2 is FQNEAQ in the germline V gene. As DNA, the CDR3 is TGTGCCAGCAGCTCCTCACTAGTTTCCTACGAGCAGTACTTC. Residues: CASSSSLVSYEQYF.

Turning to this clone: Here the CDR3 omits its conserved ending phenylalanine or tryptophan, so a read error is the likely source. The J gene is TRBJ1-5, the V gene TRBV5-1; TRBD1 matches at 8 bases. Losses at the gene ends were 4 bases for V and 5 bases for J; bases not matched to a gene: 2. Germline values: CDR1 SGHRS, CDR2 YFSETQ. The CDR3 runs 13 residues. This chain's CDR3 is CASSETGDQPQHL. DNA for the CDR3: TGCGCCAGCAGCGAGACAGGGGATCAGCCCCAGCATCTT.

The table lists this clone with a count of one. The rearrangement uses TRBV5-5 and TRBJ1-1, with D perhaps TRBD1 (6 bases). V gave up 6 bases and J gave up 1 base, with 19 bases separating them. Germline V lookup: CDR1 SGHKS, CDR2 YYEKEE (reference sequence). This CDR3 spans 16 amino acids. Here the CDR3 reads CASTSTGGRGNTEAFF. Written as DNA, the CDR3 is TGTGCCAGCACCTCTACCGGGGGCCGGGGGAACACTGAAGCTTTCTTT.